The 20 T cell receptor beta chains listed next were all sequenced from one sample in a study of blood T cells in healthy people across ages. The authors ran a second PCR of about 6 to 11 cycles using a sample-barcoded 5' primer and a J-beta primer mix. TCRdb reanalysed the 5' RACE reads using MiXCR and keeps one entry per CDR3 protein. Among some 900,000 distinct CDR3 sequences listed, roughly 48% were seen once. The source material was blood. The receptors originated from a man aged 25-45 years in good health.

V gene TRBV2 combines with J gene TRBJ2-7; D gene unclear. Deletions cut 6 bases from V and 0 bases from J, with 12 bases between. The CDR3 sequence is 14 residues long. The germline CDR1 and CDR2 sequences are SNHLY and FYNNEI. The CDR3 spells CASRSQGISYEQYF. CDR3 in DNA: TGTGCCAGCAGGTCACAAGGGATCTCCTACGAGCAGTACTTC. Drawing the rest from reference TRBV2 and TRBJ2-7, the complete variable domain is EPEVTQTPSHQVTQMGQEVILRCVPISNHLYFYWYRQILGQKVEFLVSFYNNEISEKSEIFDDQFSVERPDGSNFTLKIRSTKLEDSAMYFCASRSQGISYEQYFGPGTRLTVT.

There are a few counts of this clonotype. The genes are TRBV5-1 and TRBJ2-7; 9 positions match TRBD2. V was pared by 0 bases and J by 2 bases, with 3 bases of the junction left unmatched. Germline-derived CDR1 and CDR2 are SGHRS and YFSETQ. This CDR3 is built from 15 residues. CDR3 region: CASSLEVAGAYEQYF. In DNA, the CDR3 is TGCGCCAGCAGCTTGGAGGTAGCGGGGGCCTACGAGCAGTACTTC.

The J gene is TRBJ2-7, the V gene TRBV29-1; D is perhaps TRBD2 (7 bases). Germline V lookup: CDR1 SQVTM, CDR2 ANQGSEA. The V and J ends lost 4 bases and 7 bases respectively, with 20 bases between them. This CDR3 has 14 residues. CDR3 in DNA: TGCAGCGTTGTTCGGGGGGCCGGTGGGAATGAGCAGTACTTC. Its translation: CSVVRGAGGNEQYF.

The table lists this clonotype with many counts. The chain recombines TRBV7-2 with TRBJ1-2, with D hard to call. V lost 1 base, J lost 6 bases, and 15 bases lay in between. The germline V gene has CDR1 SGHTA and CDR2 FQGNSA. This CDR3 spans 15 amino acids. CDR3 residues: CASSLVGSQQDGYTF. As DNA, the CDR3 is TGTGCCAGCAGCTTAGTGGGCTCCCAACAAGATGGCTACACCTTC.

This clonotype was picked up a small number of times. The chain uses TRBV7-2 and TRBJ2-1; D might be TRBD2 (5 bases). CDR1 and CDR2 (germline): SGHTA, FQGNSA. V shed 5 bases and J shed 12 bases, with 26 bases lying between them. The CDR3 consists of 16 residues. CDR3 sequence: CASSEAGSSDSFRQFF. The CDR3 nucleotides are TGTGCCAGCAGCGAGGCCGGGTCCTCGGACTCGTTTAGGCAGTTCTTC.

As to this clonotype: Relative to the germline gene, one junction end is altered; a read error may explain this. This CDR3 is CTSSGGEQIGNNEQFF. The CDR3 DNA sequence: TGCACCAGCAGCGGGGGAGAACAAATAGGAAACAATGAGCAGTTCTTC. The genes are TRBV5-1 and TRBJ2-1; 8 bases match TRBD2. The germline CDR1 and CDR2 sequences are SGHRS and YFSETQ. The CDR3 runs 16 residues.

The J gene is TRBJ1-2, the V gene TRBV3-1; D unresolved. Germline CDR1 LGHDT, CDR2 YNNKEL (reference sequence). The CDR3 spans 14 residues. V was shortened by 3 bases and J by 4 bases, with 12 bases between the two germline ends. The CDR3: CASSQLKGLYGYTF. The CDR3 DNA reads TGTGCCAGCAGCCAGCTGAAGGGTCTCTATGGCTACACCTTC.

This chain joins TRBV10-3 and TRBJ2-2; D possibly corresponds to TRBD2 (6 bases). CDR1 and CDR2 from the germline V gene are ENHRY and SYGVKD. Deletions cut 2 bases from V and 6 bases from J, with 7 bases between. The CDR3 sequence is 13 residues long. The CDR3: CAISETSPGELFF. CDR3 DNA sequence: TGTGCCATCAGTGAGACTAGCCCCGGGGAGCTGTTTTTT.

This chain links TRBV2 with TRBJ2-4; the D is unclear. CDR1 and CDR2 (germline): SNHLY, FYNNEI. This CDR3 contains 16 residues. Deletions cut 3 bases from V and 0 bases from J, with 12 bases between. The CDR3 sequence is CASSDGKGLAKNIQYF. CDR3 DNA sequence: TGTGCCAGCAGTGATGGGAAGGGTTTAGCCAAAAACATTCAGTACTTC.

CDR3 amino acids: CASSPVGLAKNIQYF. DNA for the CDR3: TGTGCCAGCTCACCAGTAGGTTTAGCCAAAAACATTCAGTACTTC. The rearrangement links TRBV18 to TRBJ2-4, with unresolved D. CDR1 is KGHSH, CDR2 LQKENI, per germline. This CDR3 contains 15 residues. The V end was cut by 2 bases, the J end by 0 bases, with 8 bases between.

This clonotype was counted between two and nine times. The chain uses TRBV5-5 and TRBJ1-4, with a possible D match to TRBD1 (6 bases). V was trimmed by 5 bases and J by 8 bases, leaving 16 bases between them. The CDR3 is made up of 14 amino acids. CDR1 SGHKS and CDR2 YYEKEE come from the germline V gene (reference sequence). The CDR3 coding sequence is TGTGCCAGCAGGGACCCGGGACAAAGGGAAAAACTGTTTTTT. It is translated as CASRDPGQREKLFF.

The gene calls are TRBV28 and TRBJ1-5; no definite D call. V lost 3 bases to trimming and J lost 3 bases, with 15 bases between them. The CDR3 length is 16 residues. CDR1 and CDR2 (germline): MDHEN, SYDVKM. CDR3 protein: CASSLEAGRPNQPQHF. The CDR3 DNA sequence: TGTGCCAGCAGTTTGGAAGCCGGGCGCCCCAATCAGCCCCAGCATTTT. Full variable domain (rest looked up from reference TRBV28 and TRBJ1-5): DVKVTQSSRYLVKRTGEKVFLECVQDMDHENMFWYRQDPGLGLRLIYFSYDVKMKEKGDIPEGYSVSREKKERFSLILESASTNQTSMYLCASSLEAGRPNQPQHFGDGTRLSIL.

The rearrangement links TRBV6-5 to TRBJ1-1; D gene unclear. The CDR3 covers 15 residues. Germline CDR1 MNHEY, CDR2 SVGAGI. Trimming shortened V by 2 bases and J by 5 bases, and 15 bases separated the two germline ends. The CDR3 DNA reads as TGTGCCAGCAGTTACAGTCGGACGGAGCGGACTGAAGCTTTCTTT. As protein: CASSYSRTERTEAFF.

In the case of this clonotype: This may stem from a read error, because a much larger clone lies one nucleotide away. The chain recombines TRBV2 with TRBJ2-5; the match to TRBD1 covers 8 bases. Germline CDR1 SNHLY, CDR2 FYNNEI. There are 14 residues in the CDR3. In DNA form, the CDR3 reads TGTGTCAGCAGTCCGACAGGGGTCCAAGAGACCCAGTACTTC. This codes for CVSSPTGVQETQYF. Filled out from reference TRBV2 and TRBJ2-5, the complete variable domain reads EPEVTQTPSHQVTQMGQEVILRCVPISNHLYFYWYRQILGQKVEFLVSFYNNEISEKSEIFDDQFSVERPDGSNFTLKIRSTKLEDSAMYFCVSSPTGVQETQYFGPGTRLLVL.

This clonotype was detected once. The rearrangement uses TRBV14 and TRBJ1-1; D ambiguous. From germline, CDR1 is SGHDN and CDR2 FVKESK. CDR3 length: 14 residues. V was pared by 1 base and J by 6 bases, with 12 bases between. CDR3 loop: CASSQVGIAAEAFF. In DNA form, the CDR3 reads TGTGCCAGCAGCCAAGTGGGTATAGCAGCTGAAGCTTTCTTT.

This chain uses TRBV3-1 with TRBJ2-5; D perhaps matches TRBD1 (5 bases). The CDR3 contains 15 residues. Germline CDR1 is LGHDT and CDR2 is YNNKEL (reference sequence). The ends were cut back, 1 base at V and 2 bases at J, with 11 bases in the middle. CDR3 loop: CASSQGPRAQETQYF. DNA for the CDR3: TGTGCCAGCAGCCAAGGACCCAGGGCGCAAGAGACCCAGTACTTC.

This clonotype came up a few times. The chain links TRBV4-2 to TRBJ2-1; D is undetermined. The germline V gene has CDR1 LGHNA and CDR2 YNFKEQ. Trimming took off 0 bases at V and 3 bases at J, with 12 bases between the two ends. The CDR3 sequence is 16 residues long. The CDR3 region is CASSQDTTRSYNEQFF. The CDR3, as DNA: TGTGCCAGCAGCCAAGATACGACCAGGAGCTACAATGAGCAGTTCTTC.

CDR3 sequence (DNA): TGTGCCAGCAGGACTAGCGACAATGAGCAGTACTTC. This encodes CASRTSDNEQYF. The rearrangement links TRBV12-3 or TRBV12-4 to TRBJ2-7, with TRBD2 identical over 8 bases. Trimming at V came to 6 bases and at J to 7 bases, leaving 5 bases not matched to a gene. The CDR3 totals 12 residues.

V is TRBV12-3 or TRBV12-4 and J is TRBJ2-3; no clear D gene. The CDR3 is 12 residues long. V shed 7 bases and J shed 2 bases, with 7 bases lying between them. CDR3 in amino acids: CASTLNTDTQYF. The CDR3 DNA is TGTGCCAGCACTCTCAACACAGATACGCAGTATTTT.

The chain carries TRBV14 and TRBJ1-1; no reliable D call. Germline V CDR1 and CDR2: SGHDN, FVKESK. The CDR3 extends over 13 amino acids. V was pared by 1 base and J by 0 bases, with 3 bases between. CDR3 sequence: CASSQALNTEAFF. The CDR3 DNA reads as TGTGCCAGCAGCCAAGCCCTGAACACTGAAGCTTTCTTT.